A selection of T cell receptor beta chains follows, all from one sample in a study of T cell repertoires in cytomegalovirus infection. A single record per CDR3 protein comes from TCRdb applying MiXCR to the reads. The sample lists around 490,000 distinct CDR3 sequences, about 25% occurring once. The specimen was PBMCs. The receptors stem from a human donor in good health (CMV status not recorded). Some clones in this sample may be carry-over from other donors' samples. CDR3s include the opening cysteine and the closing phenylalanine or tryptophan. A D gene is named only where the DNA matches it firmly. Not every row has a clone size; where given, it reads once, few, many or a size class.

>NA|TRBV10-3|TRBJ2-3|few
TGTGCCATCAGTGAGTACAGACAGACAGATACGCAGTATTTT
CAISEYRQTDTQYF
>NA|TRBV19|TRBJ2-7|NA
TGTGTCAGTAGTACGCTAGCGAGCCACGAGCAGTACTTC
CVSSTLASHEQYF
>NA|TRBV6-2/TRBV6-3|TRBJ1-5|few
TGTGCCAGCAGTTCCGGGACCTTGTTTTGGGCCCAGCATTTT
CASSSGTLFWAQHF
>TRBD2|TRBV24-1|TRBJ2-2|NA
TGTGCCACCAGTGTTACTAGCGACACCGGGGAGCTGTTTTTT
CATSVTSDTGELFF
>TRBD2|TRBV14|TRBJ2-5|NA
TGTGCCAGCAGCCAAGGCGGGAGAAGCGAAGAGACCCAGTACTTC
CASSQGGRSEETQYF
>TRBD2|TRBV4-1|TRBJ2-3|NA
TGCGCCAGCAGTGGGGTAGGAGGTAGCGGGCCAGATACGCAGTATTTT
CASSGVGGSGPDTQYF
>NA|TRBV7-2|TRBJ2-7|many
TGTGCCAGCAGCTTAGTCCTTTTTAGTAACCACGAGCAGTACTTC
CASSLVLFSNHEQYF
>TRBD2|TRBV4-2|TRBJ2-5|few
TGTGCCAGCAGCCAAGGATTGCGGGAGGGCGAAGAGACCCAGTACTTC
CASSQGLREGEETQYF
>NA|TRBV12-3/TRBV12-4|TRBJ1-2|few
TGTGCCAGCAGATCTTTTTCTAACTATGGCTACACCTTC
CASRSFSNYGYTF
>NA|TRBV2|TRBJ1-3|NA
TGTGCCAGTAACCCACCCAGCTCTGGAAACACCATATATTTT
CASNPPSSGNTIYF
>NA|TRBV12-3/TRBV12-4|TRBJ2-2|NA
TGTGCCAGCAGTTTGGAGGGGTACATCGGGGAGCTGTTTTTT
CASSLEGYIGELFF
>NA|TRBV12-5|TRBJ1-1|many
TGTGCTAGTGGACCCACGGAGATCCCCCTGACTGAAGCTTTCTTT
CASGPTEIPLTEAFF
>NA|TRBV7-2|TRBJ2-3|many
TGTGCCAGCAGGGCGGGACAGCTCACGCTAGCAGATACGCAGTATTTT
CASRAGQLTLADTQYF
>TRBD2|TRBV12-3/TRBV12-4|TRBJ2-3|NA
TGTGCCAGCATGGCCGGACTAGAAGCGAGCACAGATACGCAGTATTTT
CASMAGLEASTDTQYF
>TRBD1|TRBV7-2|TRBJ2-5|many
TGTGCCAGCAGTTACCAGACAGGGGCGTTCAAAGAGACCCAGTACTTC
CASSYQTGAFKETQYF
>NA|TRBV11-2|TRBJ2-7|NA
TGTGCCAGCAGCCCCCGGGACGGCTATTCCTACGAGCAGTACTTC
CASSPRDGYSYEQYF
>TRBD2|TRBV7-2|TRBJ2-1|many
TGTGCCAGCAGCCCCGGGACTACCTCCTACAATGAGCAGTTCTTC
CASSPGTTSYNEQFF
>TRBD1|TRBV4-1|TRBJ1-5|NA
TGCGCCAGCAGCCAAGATGGGACAGGTCAAAATCAGCCCCAGCATTTT
CASSQDGTGQNQPQHF
>NA|TRBV5-1|TRBJ2-5|few
TGCGCCAGCAGCCTGGGCAGGATGGAGACCCAGTACTTC
CASSLGRMETQYF
>NA|TRBV12-3/TRBV12-4|TRBJ2-5|NA
TGTGCCAGCAGTTTACCGCGAGAGACCCAGTACTTC
CASSLPRETQYF
>TRBD1|TRBV7-2|TRBJ2-7|many
TGTGCCAGCAGCTTAGGGGTAGGACAGGGAGAGCAGTACTTC
CASSLGVGQGEQYF
>TRBD1|TRBV20-1|TRBJ1-2|few
TGCAGTGCTAGAGGCAGGGACAGCGGCTATGGCTACACCTTC
CSARGRDSGYGYTF
>TRBD1|TRBV4-2|TRBJ1-6|few
TGTGCCAGCAGCCAAGATGGGGCCAGGGGGGGTTCACCCCTCCACTTT
CASSQDGARGGSPLHF
>TRBD1|TRBV19|TRBJ2-7|NA
TGTGCCAGTAGTATTCAAACCGGGACAGGGGGCGAGCAGTACTTC
CASSIQTGTGGEQYF
>NA|TRBV14|TRBJ2-1|few
TGTGCCAGCAGCCAAGAGAGGGGGTACAATGAGCAGTTCTTC
CASSQERGYNEQFF
>NA|TRBV3-1|TRBJ2-1|NA
TGTGCCAGCAGCCGCAATCAGGGGATATACAATGAGCAGTTCTTC
CASSRNQGIYNEQFF
>NA|TRBV6-5|TRBJ2-7|NA
TGTGCCAGCGCAAGGGTTGGGGCCTACGAGCAGTACTTC
CASARVGAYEQYF
>TRBD1|TRBV12-3/TRBV12-4|TRBJ1-2|few
TGTGCCAGCAGTTTTGGGGACAGGGCCAGATATGGCTACACCTTC
CASSFGDRARYGYTF
>TRBD1|TRBV7-6|TRBJ1-1|NA
TGTGCCAGCAGCTTAGCTGATGGGACAGGGAACACTGAAGCTTTCTTT
CASSLADGTGNTEAFF
>TRBD2|TRBV7-2|TRBJ2-4|NA
TGTGCCAGCAGCCCAGGGGCGGGGGGGGGGGGCAAAAACATTCAGTACTTC
CASSPGAGGGGKNIQYF
>NA|TRBV7-2|TRBJ1-4|many
TGTGCCAGCAGCGTTCCAGGGACTCGAAAACTGTTTTTT
CASSVPGTRKLFF
>NA|TRBV25-1|TRBJ1-5|NA
TGTGCCAGAGCCTGGGGGGAACGGGGGGTAAATCAGCCCCAGCATTTT
CARAWGERGVNQPQHF
>NA|TRBV6-2/TRBV6-3|TRBJ1-6|NA
TGTGCCAGCAGTTCCTCCGACCGGCGGTCGATCCACTTT
CASSSSDRRSIHF
>TRBD2|TRBV6-2/TRBV6-3|TRBJ2-1|NA
TGTGCCAGCAGTTACTCGCGGGAGGCTTCCTACAATGAGCAGTTCTTC
CASSYSREASYNEQFF
>NA|TRBV7-2|TRBJ2-1|many
TGTGCCAGCAGCTTAGGTAGCTTTGATGAGCAGTTCTTC
CASSLGSFDEQFF
>TRBD2|TRBV20-1|TRBJ2-1|NA
TGCAGTGCTAGAGCTCGTCTAGCGGGAAAGAATGAGCAGTTCTTC
CSARARLAGKNEQFF
>TRBD2|TRBV11-3|TRBJ2-1|few
TGTGCCAGCAGCGACAGGACTAGCGGGAGTAAATACTCCTACAATGAGCAGTTCTTC
CASSDRTSGSKYSYNEQFF
>NA|TRBV14|TRBJ1-2|few
TGTGCCAGCAGCCCACCGGTCCTCTATGGCTACACCTTC
CASSPPVLYGYTF
>TRBD1|TRBV7-6|TRBJ2-6|many
TGTGCCAGCAGCTACGGCACAGGGGTTGGGGCCAACGTCCTGACTTTC
CASSYGTGVGANVLTF
>NA|TRBV7-8|TRBJ1-5|few
TGTGCCAGCAGCCCCCGGGACACCAATCAGCCCCAGCATTTT
CASSPRDTNQPQHF
>TRBD1|TRBV7-2|TRBJ2-2|many
TGTGCCAGCAGCCCCCGGGGGGACAGGGCGAACACCGGGGAGCTGTTTTTT
CASSPRGDRANTGELFF
>NA|TRBV7-9|TRBJ2-5|many
TGTGCCAGCAGCTTTAATAGCGGAGAAGAGACCCAGTACTTC
CASSFNSGEETQYF
>NA|TRBV7-2|TRBJ2-5|many
TGTGCCAGCAGCCAGTATACAAAGACCCAGTACTTC
CASSQYTKTQYF
>TRBD1|TRBV7-2|TRBJ2-2|many
TGTGCCAGCAGCCCCACAGGGGGCGGCACCGGGGAGCTGTTTTTT
CASSPTGGGTGELFF
>TRBD1|TRBV7-3|TRBJ2-3|NA
TGTGCCAGCAGCTTAGAAGGGGGCGGAGGCACAGATACGCAGTATTTT
CASSLEGGGGTDTQYF
>NA|TRBV4-3|TRBJ1-1|NA
TGCGCCAGCAGCCAGATGCAGGGTAGTGGTGTGTTCACTGAAGCTTTCTTT
CASSQMQGSGVFTEAFF
>TRBD2|TRBV20-1|TRBJ2-4|few
TGCAGTGCTAGCCCTGTAGCGGGAGTAGCCAAAAACATTCAGTACTTC
CSASPVAGVAKNIQYF
>TRBD1|TRBV4-3|TRBJ1-1|NA
TGCGCCAGCAGCCGACAGGGAAGTGAAGCTTTCTTT
CASSRQGSEAFF
>NA|TRBV12-5|TRBJ1-6|few
TGTGCTAGTGGTTTTACAGTGCAGTCGTCCTATAATTCACCCCTCCACTTT
CASGFTVQSSYNSPLHF
>TRBD2|TRBV12-3/TRBV12-4|TRBJ2-1|NA
TGTGCCAGCGGGCCTCTAGCGGTTCCTAATGAGCAGTTCTTC
CASGPLAVPNEQFF
>TRBD2|TRBV20-1|TRBJ2-3|few
TGCAGTGCTAGTAGGCTAGCGGAAACAGATACGCAGTATTTT
CSASRLAETDTQYF
>TRBD2|TRBV19|TRBJ2-1|many
TGTGCCAGTAGTATAGCTCAGACTAGCGGGCATGAGCAGTTCTTC
CASSIAQTSGHEQFF
>TRBD2|TRBV7-9|TRBJ2-7|many
TGTGCCAGCAGCTTAGGGGGGGGGTCCTCCTACGAGCAGTACTTC
CASSLGGGSSYEQYF
>TRBD1|TRBV7-9|TRBJ1-1|few
TGTGCCAGCAGACAAATCGGGACAGGGGACACTGAAGCTTTCTTT
CASRQIGTGDTEAFF